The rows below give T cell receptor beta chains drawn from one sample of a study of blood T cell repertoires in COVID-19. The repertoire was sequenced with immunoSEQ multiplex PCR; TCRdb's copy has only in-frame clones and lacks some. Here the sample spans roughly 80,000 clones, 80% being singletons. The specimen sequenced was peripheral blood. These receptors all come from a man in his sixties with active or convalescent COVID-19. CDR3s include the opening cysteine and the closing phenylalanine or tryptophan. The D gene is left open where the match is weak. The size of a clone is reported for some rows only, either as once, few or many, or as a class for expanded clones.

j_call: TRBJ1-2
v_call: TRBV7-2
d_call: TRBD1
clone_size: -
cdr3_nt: TGTGCCAGCAGCCCCGGTGGGTCACAGGGGCGTAACTATGGCTACACCTTC
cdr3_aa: CASSPGGSQGRNYGYTF

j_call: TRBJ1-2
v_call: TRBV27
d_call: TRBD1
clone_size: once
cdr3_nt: TGTGCCACTCGGATGTCCGGGACAGGGGTTTATGGCTACACCTTC
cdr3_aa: CATRMSGTGVYGYTF

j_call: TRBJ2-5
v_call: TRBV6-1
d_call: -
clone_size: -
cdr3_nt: TGTGCCAGCAGTGAAGGGTACAGCCAGTACTTC
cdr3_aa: CASSEGYSQYF

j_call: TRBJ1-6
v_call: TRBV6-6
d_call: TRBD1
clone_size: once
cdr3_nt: TGTGCCAGCAGTCCCGGCATCCCAGGGGGCACGAATTCACCCCTCCACTTT
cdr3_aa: CASSPGIPGGTNSPLHF

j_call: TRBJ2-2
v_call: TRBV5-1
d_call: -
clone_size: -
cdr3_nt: TGCGCCAGCAGCTTGGAAGTGACAGCGAACACCGGGGAGCTGTTTTTT
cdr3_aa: CASSLEVTANTGELFF

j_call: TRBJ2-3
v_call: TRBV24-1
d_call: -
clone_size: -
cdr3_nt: TGTGCCACCAGTGCTTCGGATACGCAGTATTTT
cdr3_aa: CATSASDTQYF

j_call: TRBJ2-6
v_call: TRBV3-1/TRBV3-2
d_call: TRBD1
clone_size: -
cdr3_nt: TGTGCCAGCAGCCAACTCCTCGCAAACAGGGGGCTCGGGGCCAACGTCCTGACTTTC
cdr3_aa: CASSQLLANRGLGANVLTF

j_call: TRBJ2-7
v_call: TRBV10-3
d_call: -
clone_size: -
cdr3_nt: TGTGCCATCAGTGAGTCAGGAGCGGGTTACGAGCAGTACTTC
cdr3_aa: CAISESGAGYEQYF

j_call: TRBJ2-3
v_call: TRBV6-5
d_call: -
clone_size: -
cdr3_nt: TGTGCCAGCAGTCCCGCGCGTGGTACGCAGTATTTT
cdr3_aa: CASSPARGTQYF

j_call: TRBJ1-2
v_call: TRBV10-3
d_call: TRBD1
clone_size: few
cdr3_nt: TGTGCCATCAGCTTACAGGGGGCGCTTAATGGCTACACCTTC
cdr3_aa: CAISLQGALNGYTF

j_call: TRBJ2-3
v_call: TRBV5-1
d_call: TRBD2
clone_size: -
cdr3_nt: TGCGCCAGCAGCCTTCGGACTAGCGGGGGGGGCCTGGGTGCAGATACGCAGTATTTT
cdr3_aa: CASSLRTSGGGLGADTQYF

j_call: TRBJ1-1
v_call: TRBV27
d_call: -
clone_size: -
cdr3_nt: TGTGCCAGCAGTTTACAGGTGAACACTGAAGCTTTCTTT
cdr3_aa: CASSLQVNTEAFF

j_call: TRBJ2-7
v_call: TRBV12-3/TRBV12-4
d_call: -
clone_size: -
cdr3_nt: TGTGCCAGCAGTTTAAACAGGGACTACGAGCAGTACTTC
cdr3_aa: CASSLNRDYEQYF

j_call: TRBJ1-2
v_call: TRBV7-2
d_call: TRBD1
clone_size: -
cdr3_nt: TGTGCCAGCAGGGGGGGACAGGCTAACTATGGCTACACCTTC
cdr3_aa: CASRGGQANYGYTF

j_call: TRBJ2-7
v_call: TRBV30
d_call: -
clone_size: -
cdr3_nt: TGTGCCTGGAGTACTGGGGACACTTCCTACGAGCAGTACTTC
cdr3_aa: CAWSTGDTSYEQYF

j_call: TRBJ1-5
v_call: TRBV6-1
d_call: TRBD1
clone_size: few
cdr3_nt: TGTGCCAGCAGTGACCGGACAGGGGCGATTCAGCCCCAGCATTTT
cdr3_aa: CASSDRTGAIQPQHF

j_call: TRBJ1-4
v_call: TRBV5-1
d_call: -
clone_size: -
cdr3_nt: TGCGCCAGCAGTCCAGGGAATGAAAAACTGTTTTTT
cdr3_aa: CASSPGNEKLFF

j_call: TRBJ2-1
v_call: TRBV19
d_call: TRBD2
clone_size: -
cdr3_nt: TGTGCCAGTAGGATTACTAGCGGGGGCACCTCCTACAATGAGCAGTTCTTC
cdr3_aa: CASRITSGGTSYNEQFF

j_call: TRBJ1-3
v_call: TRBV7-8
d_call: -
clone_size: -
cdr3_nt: TGTGCCAGCAGCGGACGGACAGTGTCAGGAAACACCATATATTTT
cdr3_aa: CASSGRTVSGNTIYF

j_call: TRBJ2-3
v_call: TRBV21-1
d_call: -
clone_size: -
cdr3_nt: TGTGCCAGCAGCACCGAGGTAGGCCGACCCACAGATACGCAGTATTTT
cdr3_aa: CASSTEVGRPTDTQYF

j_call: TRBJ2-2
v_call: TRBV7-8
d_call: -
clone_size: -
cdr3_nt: TGTGCCAGCAGCCCTTCGTCGAGGGCCCGACGAGTGAACACCGGGGAGCTGTTTTTT
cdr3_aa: CASSPSSRARRVNTGELFF

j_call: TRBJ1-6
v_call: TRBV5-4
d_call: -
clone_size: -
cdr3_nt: TGTGCCAGCAGCGCTATTTCAGGCTCCTATAATTCACCCCTCCACTTT
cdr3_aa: CASSAISGSYNSPLHF

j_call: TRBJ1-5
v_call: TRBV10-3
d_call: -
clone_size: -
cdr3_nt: TGTGCCATCAGTGAGGGACAATATAGCAATCAGCCCCAGCATTTT
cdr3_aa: CAISEGQYSNQPQHF

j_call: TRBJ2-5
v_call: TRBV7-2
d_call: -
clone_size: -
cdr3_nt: TGTGCCAGCAGCACCCACCCCGGGGTGGGAGTCATGGAGACCCAGTACTTC
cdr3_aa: CASSTHPGVGVMETQYF

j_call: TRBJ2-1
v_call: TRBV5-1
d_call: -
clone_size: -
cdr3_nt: TGCGCCAGCAGCTTGAATGCGGGGCCGGTCAATGAGCAGTTCTTC
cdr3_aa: CASSLNAGPVNEQFF

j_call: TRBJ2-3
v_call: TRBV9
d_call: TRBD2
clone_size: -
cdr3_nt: TGTGCCAGCAGCGTCCGTAGCGGGGATACAGATACGCAGTATTTT
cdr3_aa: CASSVRSGDTDTQYF

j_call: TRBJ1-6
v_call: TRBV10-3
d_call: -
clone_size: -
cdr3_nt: TGTGCCATCAGTGAGTCAGGGGCAGGGGATTCACCCCTCCACTTT
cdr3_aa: CAISESGAGDSPLHF

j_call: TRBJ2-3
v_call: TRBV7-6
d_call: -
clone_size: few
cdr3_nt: TGTGCCAGCAGCTTAGGGGCCAGGGTCATAGACACAGATACGCAGTATTTT
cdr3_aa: CASSLGARVIDTDTQYF

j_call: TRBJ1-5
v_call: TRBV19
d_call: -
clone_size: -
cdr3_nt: TGTGCCAGTAGTCCTCACTCGGGGGGAAATCAGCCCCAGCATTTT
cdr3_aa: CASSPHSGGNQPQHF

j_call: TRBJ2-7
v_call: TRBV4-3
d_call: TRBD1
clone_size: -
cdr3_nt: TGCGCCAGCAGCCAAGAGGGGACAGGGAGGTTCGAGCAGTACTTC
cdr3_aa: CASSQEGTGRFEQYF

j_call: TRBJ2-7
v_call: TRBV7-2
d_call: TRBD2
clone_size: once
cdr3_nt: TGTGCCAGCAGCTTAGATAGCGGGGGGCCTTCCTACGAGCAGTACTTC
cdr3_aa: CASSLDSGGPSYEQYF

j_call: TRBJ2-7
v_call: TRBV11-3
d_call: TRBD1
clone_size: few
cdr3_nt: TGTGCCAGCAGCAACGGACAGGCCTACGAGCAGTACTTC
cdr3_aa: CASSNGQAYEQYF

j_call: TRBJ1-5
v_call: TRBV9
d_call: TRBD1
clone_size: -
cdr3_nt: TGTGCCAGCAGCACACCGGGACAGGATAGCAATCAGCCCCAGCATTTT
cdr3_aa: CASSTPGQDSNQPQHF

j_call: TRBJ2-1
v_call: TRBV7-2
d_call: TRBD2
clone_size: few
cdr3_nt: TGTGCCAGCAGCTTATTGACTAGCGGGAACAATGAGCAGTTCTTC
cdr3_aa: CASSLLTSGNNEQFF

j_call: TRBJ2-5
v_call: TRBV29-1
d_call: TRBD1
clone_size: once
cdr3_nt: TGCAGCGCCTCGACAGGGTCGCAAGAGACCCAGTACTTC
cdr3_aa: CSASTGSQETQYF

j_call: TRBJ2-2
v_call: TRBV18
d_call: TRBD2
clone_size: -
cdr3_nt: TGTGCCAGCTCACCAAGCGGGGGGACGAACACCGGGGAGCTGTTTTTT
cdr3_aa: CASSPSGGTNTGELFF

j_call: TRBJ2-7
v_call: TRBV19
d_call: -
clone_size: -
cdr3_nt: TGTGCCAGTAGTATAGCGGGCGGGGGCACCCTCTACGAGCAGTACTTC
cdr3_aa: CASSIAGGGTLYEQYF

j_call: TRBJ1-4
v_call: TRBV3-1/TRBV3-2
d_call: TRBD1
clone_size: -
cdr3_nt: TGTGCCAGCAGCCAAGGCCAGGGGGCAAATGAAAAACTGTTTTTT
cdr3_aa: CASSQGQGANEKLFF

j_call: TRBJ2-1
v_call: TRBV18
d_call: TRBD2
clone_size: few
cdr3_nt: TGTGCCAGCTCACCCCCGGCTAGCGGGGGGGGATCGGCCAATGAGCAGTTCTTC
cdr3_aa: CASSPPASGGGSANEQFF

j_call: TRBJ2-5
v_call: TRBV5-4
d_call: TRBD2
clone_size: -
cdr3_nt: TGTGCCAGCAGCTTCGGGAGCGGGGAAGAGACCCAGTACTTC
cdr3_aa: CASSFGSGEETQYF

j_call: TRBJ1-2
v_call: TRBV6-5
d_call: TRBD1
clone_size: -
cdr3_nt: TGTGCCAGCAGAACAGGGGGCGGCTACACCTTC
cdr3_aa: CASRTGGGYTF

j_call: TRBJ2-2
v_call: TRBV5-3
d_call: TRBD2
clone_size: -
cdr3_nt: TGTGCCAGAAGCCCCCCTAGCGGGGCGACCGGGGAGCTGTTTTTT
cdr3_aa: CARSPPSGATGELFF

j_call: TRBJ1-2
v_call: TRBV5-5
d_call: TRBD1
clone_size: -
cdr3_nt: TGTGCCAGCAGCCCAGGACAGGGGGCGCAGGGCTACACCTTC
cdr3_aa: CASSPGQGAQGYTF

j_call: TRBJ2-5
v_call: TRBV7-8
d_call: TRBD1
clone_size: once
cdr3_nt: TGTGCCAGCAGCCCCCCGGGACAGGGGGTGAAGACCCAGTACTTC
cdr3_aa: CASSPPGQGVKTQYF

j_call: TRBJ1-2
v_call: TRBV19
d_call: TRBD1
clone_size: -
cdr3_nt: TGTGCCAGTAGTTCGGACAGGGGTCGGGGCTACACCTTC
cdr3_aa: CASSSDRGRGYTF

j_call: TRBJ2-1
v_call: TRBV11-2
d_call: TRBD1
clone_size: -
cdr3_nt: TGTGCCAGCAGCACGAAACAGGGGGCTTTTGAGCAGTTCTTC
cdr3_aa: CASSTKQGAFEQFF

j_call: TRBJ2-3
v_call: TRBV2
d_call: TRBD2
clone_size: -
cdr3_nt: TGTGCCAGCAGTGAAGCCCTTTTAGCGGGGGCCAGCACAGATACGCAGTATTTT
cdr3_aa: CASSEALLAGASTDTQYF

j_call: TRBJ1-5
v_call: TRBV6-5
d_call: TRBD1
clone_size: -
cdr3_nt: TGTGCCAGCAGGCCAACAGGGGGTGGAAATCAGCCCCAGCATTTT
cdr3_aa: CASRPTGGGNQPQHF

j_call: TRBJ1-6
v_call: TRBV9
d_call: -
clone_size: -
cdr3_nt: TGTGCCAGCAGCGTAGGGCGGGCAGGTGAAAATTCACCCCTCCACTTT
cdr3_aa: CASSVGRAGENSPLHF

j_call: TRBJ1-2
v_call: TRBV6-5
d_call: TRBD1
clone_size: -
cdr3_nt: TGTGCCAGCAGACCTCCGGGACAGGGGAATCATGGCTACACCTTC
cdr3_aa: CASRPPGQGNHGYTF

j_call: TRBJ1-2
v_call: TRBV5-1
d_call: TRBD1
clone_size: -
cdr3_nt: TGCGCCAGCAGCTCAGACAGGGGTTATGGCTACACCTTC
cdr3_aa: CASSSDRGYGYTF

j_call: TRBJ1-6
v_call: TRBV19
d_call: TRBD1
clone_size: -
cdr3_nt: TGTGCCAGTAGTATAAATGGAGACAGGGACTCGTATAATTCACCCCTCCACTTT
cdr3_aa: CASSINGDRDSYNSPLHF

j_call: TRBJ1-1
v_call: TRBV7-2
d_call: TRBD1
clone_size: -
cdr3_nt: TGTGCCAGCAGCTCTAACAGGGGGAGGAACACTGAAGCTTTCTTT
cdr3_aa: CASSSNRGRNTEAFF

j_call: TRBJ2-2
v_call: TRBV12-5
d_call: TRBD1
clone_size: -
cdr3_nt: TGTGCTAGTGGTGGGACAGGACCCTCCACCGGGGAGCTGTTTTTT
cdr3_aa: CASGGTGPSTGELFF

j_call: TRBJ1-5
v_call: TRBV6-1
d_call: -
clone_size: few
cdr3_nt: TGTGCCAGCAGTGAATTGGCAGGGTACAAAGCCCAGCATTTT
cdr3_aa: CASSELAGYKAQHF

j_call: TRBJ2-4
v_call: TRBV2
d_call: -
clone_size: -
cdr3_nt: TGTGCCACTACTCAGGAGGGAAAAAACATTCAGTACTTC
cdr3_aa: CATTQEGKNIQYF

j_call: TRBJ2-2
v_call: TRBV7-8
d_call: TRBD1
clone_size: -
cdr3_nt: TGTGCCAGCAGCTTAGGGACAGGGGCCACCGGGGAGCTGTTTTTT
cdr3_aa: CASSLGTGATGELFF